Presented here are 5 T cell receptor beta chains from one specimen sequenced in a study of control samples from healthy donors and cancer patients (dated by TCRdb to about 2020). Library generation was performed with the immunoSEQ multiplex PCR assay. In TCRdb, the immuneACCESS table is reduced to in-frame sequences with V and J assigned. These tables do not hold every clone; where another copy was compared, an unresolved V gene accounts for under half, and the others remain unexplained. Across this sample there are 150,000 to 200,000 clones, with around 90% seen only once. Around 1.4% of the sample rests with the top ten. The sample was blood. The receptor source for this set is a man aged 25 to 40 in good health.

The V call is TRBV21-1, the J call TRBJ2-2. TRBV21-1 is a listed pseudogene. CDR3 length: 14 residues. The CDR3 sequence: CASTPLGPNRELFF. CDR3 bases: TGTGCCAGCACCCCATTAGGCCCGAACCGGGAGCTGTTTTTT.

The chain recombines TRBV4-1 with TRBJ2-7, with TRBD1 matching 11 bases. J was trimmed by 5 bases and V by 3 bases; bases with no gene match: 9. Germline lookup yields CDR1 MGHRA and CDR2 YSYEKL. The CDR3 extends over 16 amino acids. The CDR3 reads CASSHPRGTGGHEQYF. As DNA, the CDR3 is TGCGCCAGCAGCCACCCTAGAGGGACAGGGGGACACGAGCAGTACTTC.

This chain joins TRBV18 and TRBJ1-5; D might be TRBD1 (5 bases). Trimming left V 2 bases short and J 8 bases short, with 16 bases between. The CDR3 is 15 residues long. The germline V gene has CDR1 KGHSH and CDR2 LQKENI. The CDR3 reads CASSPTFSGPEPQHF. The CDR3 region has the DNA TGTGCCAGCTCACCAACCTTCTCGGGGCCCGAGCCCCAGCATTTT.

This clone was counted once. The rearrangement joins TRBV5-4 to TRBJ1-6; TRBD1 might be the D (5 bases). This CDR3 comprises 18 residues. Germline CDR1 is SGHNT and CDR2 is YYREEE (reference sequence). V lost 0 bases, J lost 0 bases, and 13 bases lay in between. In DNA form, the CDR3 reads TGTGCCAGCAGCTTGGCGGGGGGAACTAGCTCCTATAATTCACCCCTCCACTTT. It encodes CASSLAGGTSSYNSPLHF.

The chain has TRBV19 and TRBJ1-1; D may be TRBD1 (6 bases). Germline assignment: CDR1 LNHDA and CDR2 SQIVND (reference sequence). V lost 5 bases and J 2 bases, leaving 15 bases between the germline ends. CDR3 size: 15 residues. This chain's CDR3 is CASSSRTAPNTEAFF. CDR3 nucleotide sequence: TGTGCCAGTAGTTCCCGGACAGCGCCAAACACTGAAGCTTTCTTT.